Below, 25 T cell receptor beta chains from the same sample are listed, as sequenced in a study of cytomegalovirus exposure and HLA in healthy donors. PCR employed 60 Vbeta and 13 Jbeta primers. Using immunoSEQ multiplex PCR, the repertoire was profiled, and TCRdb retains in-frame clones only, with some absent. The data show 160,000 or so clones, roughly 78% seen once. Sequencing was done on a sample of PBMCs. These receptor sequences come from a middle-aged man in good health and CMV-seronegative.

The CDR3 is CASNQRSSYEQYF. The CDR3 region has the DNA TGTGCCAGCAATCAGCGGAGCTCCTACGAGCAGTACTTC. The chain recombines TRBV6-1 with TRBJ2-7; D perhaps matches TRBD2 (5 bases). The CDR3 runs to 13 residues. V was cut by 7 bases and J by 0 bases, with 10 bases left in between. Looked up from germline, CDR1 is MNHNS and CDR2 is SASEGT.

J is TRBJ2-1 and V is TRBV7-2; 7 bases agree with TRBD1. CDR1 and CDR2 from the germline V gene are SGHTA and FQGNSA. The CDR3 length is 14 residues. V gave up 0 bases and J gave up 13 bases; unmatched junction bases: 9. In DNA, the CDR3 is TGTGCCAGCAGCTTAGCGGTGCAGGGGGTGCGACAGTTCTTC. Translation: CASSLAVQGVRQFF.

Notes on this clone: Relative to the germline gene, one junction end is altered; a read error may explain this. J is TRBJ2-5 and V is TRBV7-7; 7 positions match TRBD1. In germline, CDR1 is SSHAT, CDR2 FNYEAQ (reference sequence). The CDR3 extends over 16 amino acids. CDR3 nucleotides: TGTGCTAGCAGCTCCCGGGACAGAGGTGATGGGGAGACCCAGTACTTC. Translation gives CASSSRDRGDGETQYF.

The chain carries TRBV2 and TRBJ1-4; 9 positions agree with TRBD1. Per the germline V gene, CDR1 is SNHLY and CDR2 is FYNNEI. This CDR3 region has 14 residues. The trim removed 6 bases at V and 8 bases at J, leaving 7 bases unmatched. The CDR3 bases are TGTGCCAGCAGAACTGGACAGGGGTACGAAAAACTGTTTTTT. Amino acid sequence: CASRTGQGYEKLFF.

This clone was detected a few times. This sequence joins TRBV15 and TRBJ2-5; D call uncertain. V lost 1 base and J 2 bases, leaving 8 bases between the germline ends. Germline values: CDR1 LNHNV, CDR2 YYDKDF (reference sequence). The CDR3 runs 14 residues. The CDR3 protein is CATSRGLQQETQYF. The DNA for the CDR3 is TGTGCCACCAGCAGAGGGCTACAGCAAGAGACCCAGTACTTC.

This clone was seen a handful of times. The CDR3 protein is CASSSQREGLAGGRVYEQYF. CDR3 DNA sequence: TGTGCCAGCAGCTCCCAGAGGGAAGGACTAGCGGGAGGGCGGGTCTACGAGCAGTACTTC. The chain carries TRBV7-8 and TRBJ2-7, with 15 bases that match TRBD2. From germline, CDR1 is SGHVS and CDR2 FQNEAQ. The CDR3 is 20 amino acids. Trimming removed 4 bases from V and 3 bases from J; junction bases left unmatched: 16.

The V and J genes are TRBV5-4 and TRBJ2-7, with TRBD2 matching 9 bases. With 4 bases clipped from V and 2 bases from J, the junction kept 4 bases outside the gene matches. This CDR3 is built from 14 residues. Germline V gives CDR1 SGHNT, CDR2 YYREEE (reference sequence). The CDR3 coding sequence is TGTGCCAGCAGCCTAAGCGGGAGGACCTACGAGCAGTACTTC. Translation gives CASSLSGRTYEQYF.

The rearrangement links TRBV5-6 to TRBJ2-5; tentative D call: TRBD1 (5 bases). Germline V gives CDR1 SGHDT, CDR2 YYEEEE. The CDR3 is 13 residues long. Trimming left V 7 bases short and J 4 bases short, with 14 bases between. The CDR3 loop reads CASSRAQGETQYF. As DNA, the CDR3 is TGTGCCAGCTCACGGGCCCAGGGAGAGACCCAGTACTTC.

The chain links TRBV5-6 to TRBJ2-7; the match to TRBD2 covers 9 bases. Per the germline V gene, CDR1 is SGHDT and CDR2 is YYEEEE. The CDR3 totals 14 residues. V trimming: 4 bases; J trimming: 5 bases; junction bases outside the gene matches: 7. The CDR3 here is CASSPGTSPNEQYF. The CDR3 DNA reads as TGTGCCAGCAGCCCGGGGACTAGCCCAAACGAGCAGTACTTC. Together with reference TRBV5-6 and TRBJ2-7, the CDR3 gives the full variable domain: DAGVTQSPTHLIKTRGQQVTLRCSPKSGHDTVSWYQQALGQGPQFIFQYYEEEERQRGNFPDRFSGHQFPNYSSELNVNALLLGDSALYLCASSPGTSPNEQYFGPGTRLTVT.

The rearrangement links TRBV2 to TRBJ2-2, with a weak D call TRBD1 (6 bases). The length of the CDR3 is 14 residues. V dropped 7 bases and J dropped 1 base, with 10 bases sitting between them. Germline-derived CDR1 and CDR2 are SNHLY and FYNNEI. CDR3 sequence reads: CASKGTLNTGELFF. The CDR3, as DNA: TGTGCCAGCAAAGGGACACTGAACACCGGGGAGCTGTTTTTT. Together with reference TRBV2 and TRBJ2-2, the CDR3 gives the full variable domain: EPEVTQTPSHQVTQMGQEVILRCVPISNHLYFYWYRQILGQKVEFLVSFYNNEISEKSEIFDDQFSVERPDGSNFTLKIRSTKLEDSAMYFCASKGTLNTGELFFGEGSRLTVL.

V and J are TRBV5-1 and TRBJ2-5, with TRBD2 matching over 10 bases. V lost 0 bases, J lost 5 bases, and 7 bases stayed unmatched. The germline gives CDR1 SGHRS, CDR2 YFSETQ. The CDR3 has 16 amino acids. CDR3 DNA: TGCGCCAGCAGCTTGGCTAGCGGGAGTCGGGCGGAGACCCAGTACTTC. The encoded protein is CASSLASGSRAETQYF.

The V gene is TRBV28, the J gene TRBJ2-2; TRBD2 matches at 7 bases. This CDR3 spans 16 amino acids. V shed 10 bases, J shed 2 bases, and the junction held 13 bases outside the gene matches. In germline, CDR1 is MDHEN, CDR2 SYDVKM. CDR3 in DNA: TGTGCCACAACCTACCCGGGGGGAGATAACACCGGGGAGCTGTTTTTT. Protein sequence: CATTYPGGDNTGELFF.

This rearrangement joins TRBV20-1 to TRBJ1-1; a weak D match, TRBD1 (6 bases). Germline CDR1 is DFQATT and CDR2 is SNEGSKA (reference sequence). The CDR3 length is 11 residues. Trimming left V 7 bases short and J 8 bases short, with 14 bases between. CDR3 DNA sequence: TGCAGTGTAAACCCTGGGACAGAAGCTTTCTTT. Amino acids: CSVNPGTEAFF.

This clone has just a few counts. In DNA form, the CDR3 reads TGCGCCAGCAGCTTAGCCGGGAGAGGGGGCACAGATACGCAGTATTTT. It translates to CASSLAGRGGTDTQYF. The rearrangement joins TRBV5-1 to TRBJ2-3, with D maybe TRBD2 (6 bases). V lost 2 bases, J lost 1 base, and 14 bases lay in between. The CDR3 length is 16 residues. The germline V gene encodes CDR1 SGHRS and CDR2 YFSETQ.

This chain links TRBV9 with TRBJ2-7; 7 nucleotides align to TRBD2. Trimming cost V 0 bases and J 4 bases; bases outside gene matches: 7. The CDR3 spans 15 residues. Germline V CDR1 and CDR2: SGDLS, YYNGEE. CDR3 residues: CASSVGSRELYEQYF. The CDR3 nucleotides read TGTGCCAGCAGCGTAGGCTCGCGGGAGCTGTACGAGCAGTACTTC.

This sequence joins TRBV28 and TRBJ2-1; 8 bases map to TRBD2. Germline V gene sequence: CDR1 MDHEN, CDR2 SYDVKM. V was pared by 3 bases and J by 0 bases, with 4 bases of the junction left unmatched. The CDR3 spans 16 residues. The CDR3 sequence: CASSFSTSGSYNEQFF. The CDR3 DNA reads TGTGCCAGCAGTTTCTCCACTAGCGGCTCCTACAATGAGCAGTTCTTC.

The rearrangement joins TRBV4-1 to TRBJ1-1; a possible D gene is TRBD1 (5 bases). The germline V gene has CDR1 MGHRA and CDR2 YSYEKL. The length of the CDR3 is 16 residues. V was cut by 2 bases and J by 4 bases, with 17 bases left in between. The CDR3 DNA reads TGCGCCAGCAGCCAACTCCCAGGGTCCTTGGGCACTGAAGCTTTCTTT. Protein product: CASSQLPGSLGTEAFF.

V and J are TRBV15 and TRBJ2-7, with TRBD1 matching over 7 bases. CDR1 is LNHNV and CDR2 is YYDKDF in the germline V gene (reference sequence). Germline trimming cut 4 bases from V and 5 bases from J; bases unmatched to any gene: 5. The CDR3 spans 13 residues. CDR3 coding DNA: TGTGCCACCAGCACGAGGGGGCTCGACGAGCAGTACTTC. Translated: CATSTRGLDEQYF.

The chain employs TRBV6-5 and TRBJ2-2, with TRBD2 identical over 8 bases. The length of the CDR3 is 14 residues. With V trimmed by 6 bases and J by 4 bases, 4 bases remained unmatched. Germline V lookup: CDR1 MNHEY, CDR2 SVGAGI. CDR3: CASRGREVTGELFF. In DNA form, the CDR3 reads TGTGCCAGCAGGGGGCGGGAGGTCACCGGGGAGCTGTTTTTT.

V and J are TRBV5-6 and TRBJ2-7; D may be TRBD2 (6 bases). Germline CDR1 is SGHDT and CDR2 is YYEEEE. V lost 6 bases to trimming and J lost 2 bases, with 15 bases between them. The CDR3 extends over 14 amino acids. In nucleotides, the CDR3 is TGTGCCAGCACCTTACCGGGACTCGCCTACGAGCAGTACTTC. Its protein is CASTLPGLAYEQYF.

V is TRBV28 and J is TRBJ2-1; D not resolved. Per the germline V gene, CDR1 is MDHEN and CDR2 is SYDVKM. V was pared by 6 bases and J by 6 bases, with 9 bases between. The CDR3 has 12 amino acids. The CDR3 bases are TGTGCCAGCAGCCTTATCCCCAATGAGCAGTTCTTC. It yields the protein CASSLIPNEQFF.

Written as DNA, the CDR3 is TGTGCCAGCAGCTTGGGAGGGCGCAGGGCTTTCTTT. It is translated as CASSLGGRRAFF. The rearrangement uses TRBV5-4 and TRBJ1-1; D gene ambiguous. V was cut by 0 bases and J by 11 bases, with 11 bases left in between. CDR1 SGHNT and CDR2 YYREEE come from the germline V gene (reference sequence). The CDR3 runs 12 residues.

The chain uses TRBV18 and TRBJ1-2; 8 bases line up with TRBD1. CDR3 size: 14 residues. J was trimmed by 4 bases and V by 8 bases; bases with no gene match: 9. Germline CDR1 is KGHSH and CDR2 is LQKENI. This CDR3 reads CASANSGQAYGYTF. DNA for the CDR3: TGTGCCAGCGCAAATTCGGGACAGGCCTATGGCTACACCTTC.

This clone appeared a few times. This chain links TRBV5-6 with TRBJ2-1, with TRBD2 matching over 7 bases. The V gene's germline CDR1 is SGHDT and CDR2 YYEEEE. The CDR3 spans 16 residues. V was clipped by 1 base and J by 2 bases; unmatched bases: 6. Here the CDR3 reads CASSLLASGAYNEQFF. The CDR3 coding sequence is TGTGCCAGCAGCTTGTTGGCTAGCGGAGCCTACAATGAGCAGTTCTTC.

The rearrangement links TRBV6-6 to TRBJ1-4; 7 bases fit TRBD1. Per the germline V gene, CDR1 is MNHNY and CDR2 is SVGAGI (reference sequence). V shed 2 bases, J shed 5 bases, and the junction held 8 bases outside the gene matches. The CDR3 is 16 residues long. The CDR3 here is CASSYAPGQQNEKLFF. CDR3 DNA: TGTGCCAGCAGTTACGCGCCGGGACAGCAGAATGAAAAACTGTTTTTT.